A single sample is the source of the 6 T cell receptor beta chains below, sequenced in a study of blood T cell repertoires in COVID-19 (dated by TCRdb to about 2020). Libraries were constructed by the immunoSEQ multiplex PCR assay. Drawn from immuneACCESS, this table holds only the in-frame rearrangements with V and J called that TCRdb kept. Clones are partly lost; checked studies trace under half to an unresolved V gene and leave the rest unexplained. Within this sample are 140,000 to 150,000 clones, with over 75% of them counted one time only. The leading ten clones occupy over 4% of the sample. Sequenced material: peripheral blood. These receptors were obtained from a woman aged 45-59 years with acute or convalescent COVID-19.

The chain carries TRBV6-5 and TRBJ1-2; 12 nucleotides match TRBD1. Trimming removed 7 bases from V and 8 bases from J; junction bases left unmatched: 11. CDR1 is MNHEY, CDR2 SVGAGI, per germline. The CDR3 has 15 amino acids. The DNA for the CDR3 is TGTGCCAGCAAAGACGGGACAGGGGGCGCTTACGGCTACACCTTC. Residues: CASKDGTGGAYGYTF.

V gene TRBV25-1 combines with J gene TRBJ1-2, with D unresolved. CDR3 length equals 12 residues. Germline V gives CDR1 MGHDK, CDR2 SYGVNS. Trimming removed 6 bases at V and 1 base at J, with 6 bases between. CDR3 region: CASSGNNYGYTF. In DNA, the CDR3 is TGTGCCAGCAGCGGGAATAACTATGGCTACACCTTC.

Notes on this clone: This sample also contains other DNA sequences that code for the same CDR3. The DNA of the CDR3 is TGTGCCAGCAGTTATTCACGAGGTAGCAATCAGCCCCAGCATTTT. Translation gives CASSYSRGSNQPQHF. The J gene is TRBJ1-5, the V gene TRBV6-2 or TRBV6-3, with D hard to call. V lost 3 bases and J 0 bases, leaving 9 bases between the germline ends. The CDR3 totals 15 residues. Germline V gene data show CDR1 as MNHEY and CDR2 as SVGEGT.

The chain uses TRBV28 and TRBJ1-1; D possibly corresponds to TRBD1 (5 bases). The germline V and J ends were trimmed by 5 bases and 1 base, with 11 bases remaining between them. Germline CDR1 MDHEN, CDR2 SYDVKM. This CDR3 is built from 14 residues. This CDR3 is CASSPGTANTEAFF. The CDR3, as DNA: TGTGCCAGCAGTCCAGGGACTGCGAACACTGAAGCTTTCTTT.

The chain has TRBV5-1 and TRBJ2-1; tentative D call: TRBD1 (6 bases). V gave up 2 bases and J gave up 3 bases, with 27 bases separating them. This CDR3 contains 20 residues. The germline V gene has CDR1 SGHRS and CDR2 YFSETQ. CDR3 sequence: CASSLVRTVGLYDYYNEQFF. The CDR3 nucleotides are TGCGCCAGCAGCTTAGTAAGGACAGTGGGCCTTTACGATTACTACAATGAGCAGTTCTTC. Supplemented by reference TRBV5-1 and TRBJ2-1, the full variable domain reads KAGVTQTPRYLIKTRGQQVTLSCSPISGHRSVSWYQQTPGQGLQFLFEYFSETQRNKGNFPGRFSGRQFSNSRSEMNVSTLELGDSALYLCASSLVRTVGLYDYYNEQFFGPGTRLTVL.

This clone showed up just once. The chain is built from TRBV2 and TRBJ1-4, with 8 bases matching TRBD1. CDR3 length equals 15 residues. With V trimmed by 5 bases and J by 6 bases, 8 bases remained unmatched. CDR1 and CDR2 from the germline V gene are SNHLY and FYNNEI. The CDR3 nucleotides read TGTGCCAGCAGTTTCGACAGGGGAGCAGATGAAAAACTGTTTTTT. Protein sequence: CASSFDRGADEKLFF. The entire variable domain, with the rest obtained from reference TRBV2 and TRBJ1-4, is as follows: EPEVTQTPSHQVTQMGQEVILRCVPISNHLYFYWYRQILGQKVEFLVSFYNNEISEKSEIFDDQFSVERPDGSNFTLKIRSTKLEDSAMYFCASSFDRGADEKLFFGSGTQLSVL.